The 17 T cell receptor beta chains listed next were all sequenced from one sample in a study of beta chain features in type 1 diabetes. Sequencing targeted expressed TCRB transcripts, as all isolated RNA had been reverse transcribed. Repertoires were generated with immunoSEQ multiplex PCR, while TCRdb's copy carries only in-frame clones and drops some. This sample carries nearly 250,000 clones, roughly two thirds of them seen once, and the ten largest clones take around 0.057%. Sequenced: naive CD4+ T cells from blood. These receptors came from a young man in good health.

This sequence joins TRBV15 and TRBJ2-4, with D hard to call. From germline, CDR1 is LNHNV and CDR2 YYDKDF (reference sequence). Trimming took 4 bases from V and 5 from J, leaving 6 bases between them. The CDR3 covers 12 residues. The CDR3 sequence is CATSTRENIQYF. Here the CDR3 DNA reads TGTGCCACCAGCACTAGGGAAAACATTCAGTACTTC. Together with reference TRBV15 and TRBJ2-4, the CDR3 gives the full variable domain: DAMVIQNPRYQVTQFGKPVTLSCSQTLNHNVMYWYQQKSSQAPKLLFHYYDKDFNNEADTPDNFQSRRPNTSFCFLDIRSPGLGDTAMYLCATSTRENIQYFGAGTRLSVL.

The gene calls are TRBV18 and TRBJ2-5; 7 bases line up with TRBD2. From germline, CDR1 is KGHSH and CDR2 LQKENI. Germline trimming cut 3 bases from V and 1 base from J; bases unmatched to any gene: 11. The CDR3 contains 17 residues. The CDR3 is CASSPGLLTAGQETQYF. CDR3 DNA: TGTGCCAGCTCACCGGGACTACTAACCGCGGGCCAAGAGACCCAGTACTTC.

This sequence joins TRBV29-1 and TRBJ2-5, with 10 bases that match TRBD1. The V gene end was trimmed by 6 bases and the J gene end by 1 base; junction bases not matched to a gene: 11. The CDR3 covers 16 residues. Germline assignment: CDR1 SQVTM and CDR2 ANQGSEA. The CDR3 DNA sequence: TGCAGCGTCTCCGGGGACAGGGGCGGCCCCCAAGAGACCCAGTACTTC. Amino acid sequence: CSVSGDRGGPQETQYF.

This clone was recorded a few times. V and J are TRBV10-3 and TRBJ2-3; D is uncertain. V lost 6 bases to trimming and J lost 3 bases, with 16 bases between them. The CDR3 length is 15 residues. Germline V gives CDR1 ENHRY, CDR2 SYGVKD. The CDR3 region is CAISPQGFGTDTQYF. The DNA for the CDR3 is TGTGCCATCAGCCCCCAAGGGTTCGGGACAGATACGCAGTATTTT.

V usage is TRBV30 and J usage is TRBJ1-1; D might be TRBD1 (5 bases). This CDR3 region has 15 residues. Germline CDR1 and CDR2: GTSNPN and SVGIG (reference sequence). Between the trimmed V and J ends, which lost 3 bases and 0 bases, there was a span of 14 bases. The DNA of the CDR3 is TGTGCCTGGAGGGGGGACGGCTCTTTGAACACTGAAGCTTTCTTT. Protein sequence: CAWRGDGSLNTEAFF.

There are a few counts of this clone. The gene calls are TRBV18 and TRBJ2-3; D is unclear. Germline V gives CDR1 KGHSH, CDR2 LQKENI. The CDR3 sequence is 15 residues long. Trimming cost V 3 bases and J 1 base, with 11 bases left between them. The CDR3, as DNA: TGTGCCAGCTCACCGAGAAGGGAAGGCACAGATACGCAGTATTTT. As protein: CASSPRREGTDTQYF.

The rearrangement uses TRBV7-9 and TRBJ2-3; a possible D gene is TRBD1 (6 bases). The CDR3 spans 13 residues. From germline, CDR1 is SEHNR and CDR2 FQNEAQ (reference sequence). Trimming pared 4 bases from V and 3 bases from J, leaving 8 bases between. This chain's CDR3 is CASSSDSTDTQYF. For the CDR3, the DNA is TGTGCCAGCAGCTCGGACAGTACAGATACGCAGTATTTT.

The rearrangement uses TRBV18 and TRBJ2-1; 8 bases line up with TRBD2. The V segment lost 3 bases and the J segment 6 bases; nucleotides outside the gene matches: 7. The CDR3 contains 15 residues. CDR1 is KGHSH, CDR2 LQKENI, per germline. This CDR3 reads CASSPPRGGLNEQFF. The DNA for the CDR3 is TGTGCCAGCTCACCCCCCCGGGGGGGGCTCAATGAGCAGTTCTTC. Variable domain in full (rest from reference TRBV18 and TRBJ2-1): NAGVMQNPRHLVRRRGQEARLRCSPMKGHSHVYWYRQLPEEGLKFMVYLQKENIIDESGMPKERFSAEFPKEGPSILRIQQVVRGDSAAYFCASSPPRGGLNEQFFGPGTRLTVL.

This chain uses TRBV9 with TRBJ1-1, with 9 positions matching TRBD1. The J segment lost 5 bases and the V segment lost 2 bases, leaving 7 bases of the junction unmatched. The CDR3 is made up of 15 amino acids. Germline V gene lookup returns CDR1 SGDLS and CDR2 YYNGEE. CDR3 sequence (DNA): TGTGCCAGCAGCGTGGGGACAGGGATAAAGACTGAAGCTTTCTTT. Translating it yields CASSVGTGIKTEAFF.

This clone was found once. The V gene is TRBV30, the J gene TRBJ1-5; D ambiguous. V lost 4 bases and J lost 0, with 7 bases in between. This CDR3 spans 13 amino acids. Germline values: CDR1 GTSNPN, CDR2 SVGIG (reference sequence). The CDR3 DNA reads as TGTGCCTGGACCGCAGATAGCAATCAGCCCCAGCATTTT. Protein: CAWTADSNQPQHF.

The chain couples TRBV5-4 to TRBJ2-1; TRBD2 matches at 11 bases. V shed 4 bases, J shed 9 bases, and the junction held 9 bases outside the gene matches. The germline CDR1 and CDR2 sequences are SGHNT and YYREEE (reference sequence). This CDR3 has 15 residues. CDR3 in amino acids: CASSLTSGISREQFF. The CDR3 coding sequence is TGTGCCAGCAGCCTGACTAGCGGGATCTCTCGTGAGCAGTTCTTC.

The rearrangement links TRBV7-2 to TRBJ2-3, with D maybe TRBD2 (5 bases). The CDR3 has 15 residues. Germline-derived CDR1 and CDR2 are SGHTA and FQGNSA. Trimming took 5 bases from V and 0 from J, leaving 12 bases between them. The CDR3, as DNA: TGTGCCAGCAGCGCGGGTGGAGGTAGCACAGATACGCAGTATTTT. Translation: CASSAGGGSTDTQYF.

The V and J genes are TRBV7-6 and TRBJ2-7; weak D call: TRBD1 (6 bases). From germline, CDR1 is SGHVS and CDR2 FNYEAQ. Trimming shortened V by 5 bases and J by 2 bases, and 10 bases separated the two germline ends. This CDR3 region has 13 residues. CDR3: CASSRQDPYEQYF. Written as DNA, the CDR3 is TGTGCCAGCAGCCGACAGGATCCCTACGAGCAGTACTTC.

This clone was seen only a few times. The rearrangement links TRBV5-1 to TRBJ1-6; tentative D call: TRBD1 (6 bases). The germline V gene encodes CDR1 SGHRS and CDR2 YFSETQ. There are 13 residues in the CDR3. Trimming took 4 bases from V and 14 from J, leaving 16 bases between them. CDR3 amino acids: CASSLQGRDTLHF. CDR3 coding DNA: TGCGCCAGCAGCCTACAGGGTCGAGATACCCTCCACTTT.

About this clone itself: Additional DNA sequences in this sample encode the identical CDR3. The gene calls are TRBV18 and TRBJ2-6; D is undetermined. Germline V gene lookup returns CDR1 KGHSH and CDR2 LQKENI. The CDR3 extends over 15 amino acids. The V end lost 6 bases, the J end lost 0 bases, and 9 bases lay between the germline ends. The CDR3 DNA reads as TGTGCCAGCTCCCCTGGACCCTCTGGGGCCAACGTCCTGACTTTC. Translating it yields CASSPGPSGANVLTF.

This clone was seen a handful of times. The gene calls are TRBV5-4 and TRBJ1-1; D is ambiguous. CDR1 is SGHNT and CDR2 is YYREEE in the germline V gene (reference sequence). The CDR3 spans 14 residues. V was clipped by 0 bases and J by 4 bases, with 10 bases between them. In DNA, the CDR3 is TGTGCCAGCAGCTTGGAATGGAGGTCCACTGAAGCTTTCTTT. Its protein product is CASSLEWRSTEAFF.

DNA for the CDR3: TGTGCCAGCAGCGTAGTCGGGCTAACCACAGATACGCAGTATTTT. This translates into CASSVVGLTTDTQYF. The J gene is TRBJ2-3, the V gene TRBV9, with unresolved D. This CDR3 contains 15 residues. Germline CDR1 reads SGDLS; CDR2 reads YYNGEE. Deletions cut 0 bases from V and 2 bases from J, with 10 bases between.